The rows below give T cell receptor beta chains drawn from one sample of a study of shared clonotypes between healthy human individuals. Only in-frame clones appear in the TCRdb table, and some are missing; sequencing was by immunoSEQ multiplex PCR. The data hold some 790,000 clones, with just under 75% observed a single time. Specimen: memory CD4+ T cells sorted from blood. Source of these receptors: a woman in her thirties in good health. The CDR3 runs from the conserved cysteine through the conserved F or W. D genes are given only for firm matches. The size of a clone is reported for some rows only, either as once, few or many, or as a class for expanded clones.

>TRBJ2-1|TRBV5-7|-|TRBD2
CASSLPGGGQFF
TGTGCCAGCAGCTTACCCGGGGGGGGACAGTTCTTC
>TRBJ2-7|TRBV18|-|TRBD2
CASSRLAASSYEQYF
TGTGCCAGCTCACGACTAGCGGCGAGCTCCTACGAGCAGTACTTC
>TRBJ2-1|TRBV5-4|-|TRBD1
CASSSTGTGGVYEQFF
TGTGCCAGCAGTTCTACGGGGACAGGGGGCGTCTATGAGCAGTTCTTC
>TRBJ1-4|TRBV28|-|-
CASSRALGREKLFF
TGTGCCAGCAGTCGAGCCCTCGGAAGGGAAAAACTGTTTTTT
>TRBJ1-2|TRBV5-4|-|TRBD1
CASSLTGVGGYTF
TGTGCCAGCAGCCTGACAGGGGTCGGTGGCTACACCTTC
>TRBJ2-1|TRBV4-1|-|-
CASSFHPLQGEQFF
TGCGCCAGCAGCTTTCACCCCCTCCAGGGAGAGCAGTTCTTC
>TRBJ2-7|TRBV6-5|-|TRBD2
CASSRGFSGSNEQYF
TGTGCCAGCAGCCGCGGCTTTAGCGGGAGCAACGAGCAGTACTTC
>TRBJ2-3|TRBV7-9|-|-
CASSLAGVRADTQYF
TGTGCCAGCAGCTTAGCGGGAGTCCGTGCAGATACGCAGTATTTT
>TRBJ2-1|TRBV11-2|-|TRBD2
CASSLGGSGRGHEQFF
TGTGCCAGCAGCTTAGGTGGTAGCGGGAGAGGGCATGAGCAGTTCTTC
>TRBJ2-1|TRBV5-5|few|-
CASSLVSSDEQFF
TGTGCCAGCAGCTTGGTCAGTTCGGATGAGCAGTTCTTC
>TRBJ1-2|TRBV5-1|-|-
CASGFDSAGFYGYTF
TGCGCCAGCGGATTCGACTCGGCTGGGTTCTATGGCTACACCTTC
>TRBJ1-1|TRBV7-9|-|-
CASSLRGGDTEAFF
TGTGCCAGCAGCCTAAGAGGCGGGGACACTGAAGCTTTCTTT
>TRBJ2-2|TRBV7-9|-|TRBD2
CASSLGTSGNTGELFF
TGTGCCAGCAGCCTCGGGACTAGCGGAAACACCGGGGAGCTGTTTTTT
>TRBJ1-5|TRBV28|once|TRBD1
CASSSGQGDQPQHF
TGTGCCAGCAGCTCGGGACAGGGGGATCAGCCCCAGCATTTT
>TRBJ2-7|TRBV25-1|-|-
CASSRGSYEQYF
TGTGCCAGCAGTCGAGGGTCCTACGAGCAGTACTTC
>TRBJ2-2|TRBV18|-|TRBD2
CASSPRLAGNTGELFF
TGTGCCAGCTCACCACGACTAGCGGGAAACACCGGGGAGCTGTTTTTT
>TRBJ2-1|TRBV25-1|few|TRBD2
CASSDAGTSGLGEQFF
TGTGCCAGCAGTGACGCCGGGACTAGCGGCCTTGGGGAGCAGTTCTTC
>TRBJ2-3|TRBV29-1|-|-
CSVGTDTQYF
TGCAGCGTTGGCACAGATACGCAGTATTTT
>TRBJ1-4|TRBV2|-|-
CASSVFGQRNEKLFF
TGTGCCAGCAGTGTTTTTGGACAGAGAAATGAAAAACTGTTTTTT
>TRBJ1-1|TRBV2|once|-
CASRSGTEAFF
TGTGCCAGCAGGTCGGGGACTGAAGCTTTCTTT
>TRBJ2-3|TRBV2|-|-
CASSEKGGLTQYF
TGTGCCAGCAGTGAAAAGGGGGGCCTTACGCAGTATTTT
>TRBJ2-5|TRBV6-1|-|-
CASSGVLLVRAQETQYF
TGTGCCAGCAGTGGGGTCCTACTAGTGAGGGCCCAAGAGACCCAGTACTTC
>TRBJ1-2|TRBV27|-|-
CASSSGFRDNYGYTF
TGTGCCAGCAGTTCCGGATTCAGGGACAACTATGGCTACACCTTC
>TRBJ2-1|TRBV5-1|few|TRBD2
CASSPLWAGEGNEQFF
TGCGCCAGCAGTCCGCTTTGGGCGGGAGAAGGGAATGAGCAGTTCTTC
>TRBJ2-5|TRBV30|-|-
CAWSVSQETQYF
TGTGCCTGGAGTGTTTCCCAAGAGACCCAGTACTTC
>TRBJ1-2|TRBV7-2|-|-
CASSLGGGLLDGYTF
TGTGCCAGCAGCTTAGGGGGGGGTTTGCTGGATGGCTACACCTTC
>TRBJ1-1|TRBV19|-|-
CASSIGRLGDKNTEAFF
TGTGCCAGTAGTATAGGGAGGTTGGGGGACAAGAACACTGAAGCTTTCTTT
>TRBJ1-5|TRBV19|once|-
CASSGNSQANQPQHF
TGTGCCAGTAGTGGGAACAGTCAAGCAAATCAGCCCCAGCATTTT
>TRBJ1-2|TRBV19|-|-
CASSISPWPGRMVDYGYTF
TGTGCCAGTAGTATAAGCCCTTGGCCAGGGCGAATGGTGGACTATGGCTACACCTTC
>TRBJ2-1|TRBV2|-|TRBD2
CASHWGTSFNNEQFF
TGTGCCAGCCACTGGGGGACTAGCTTTAACAATGAGCAGTTCTTC
>TRBJ2-7|TRBV5-1|-|TRBD1
CASSLRDRGDEQYF
TGCGCCAGCTCGCTGCGGGACAGGGGAGACGAGCAGTACTTC
>TRBJ1-1|TRBV11-2|-|-
CASSLPNTEAFF
TGTGCCAGCAGCTTACCGAACACTGAAGCTTTCTTT
>TRBJ2-6|TRBV2|few|-
CASSERAGANVLTF
TGTGCCAGCAGTGAAAGGGCTGGGGCCAACGTCCTGACTTTC
>TRBJ1-2|TRBV28|-|-
CASSLNPAWGYTF
TGTGCCAGCAGTTTAAACCCAGCGTGGGGCTACACCTTC
>TRBJ1-2|TRBV21-1|few|-
CASSKLEGSYGYTF
TGTGCCAGCAGCAAACTTGAGGGCAGCTATGGCTACACCTTC
>TRBJ2-5|TRBV29-1|few|-
CSVHKQEQETQYF
TGCAGCGTTCACAAACAGGAGCAAGAGACCCAGTACTTC
>TRBJ1-2|TRBV5-1|-|-
CASSLSLAAYGYTF
TGCGCCAGCAGCTTGAGTTTGGCAGCCTATGGCTACACCTTC
>TRBJ2-7|TRBV10-3|-|-
CAISESELYEQYF
TGTGCCATCAGTGAGTCGGAACTTTACGAGCAGTACTTC
>TRBJ2-5|TRBV7-7|-|-
CASSTTGQETQYF
TGTGCCAGCAGCACCACAGGCCAAGAGACCCAGTACTTC
>TRBJ2-3|TRBV11-2|-|-
CASSLTGPRDTQYF
TGTGCCAGCAGCCTCACGGGGCCCCGTGATACGCAGTATTTT
>TRBJ2-1|TRBV5-6|-|-
CASSFIDYEQFF
TGTGCCAGCAGCTTTATTGACTATGAGCAGTTCTTC
>TRBJ1-4|TRBV2|-|-
CASSGQLANEKLFF
TGTGCCAGCAGTGGACAGCTAGCAAATGAAAAACTGTTTTTT
>TRBJ1-1|TRBV6-5|-|-
CASSPRPFSSTEAFF
TGTGCCAGCAGTCCAAGACCGTTCAGTAGCACTGAAGCTTTCTTT
>TRBJ2-3|TRBV19|-|TRBD1
CASSIPGQAVDTQYF
TGTGCCAGTAGTATCCCGGGACAGGCCGTGGATACGCAGTATTTT
>TRBJ2-3|TRBV28|once|-
CASSYSINTQYF
TGTGCCAGCAGTTATTCGATTAATACGCAGTATTTT
>TRBJ1-2|TRBV28|-|-
CAGAFNLNYGYTF
TGTGCCGGTGCGTTCAATCTCAACTATGGCTACACCTTC
>TRBJ1-1|TRBV28|few|-
CASSFGTMNTEAFF
TGTGCCAGCAGTTTTGGGACCATGAACACTGAAGCTTTCTTT
>TRBJ1-4|TRBV11-2|-|-
CASSRGSGTLDEKLFF
TGTGCCAGCAGCCGAGGGTCTGGGACACTAGATGAAAAACTGTTTTTT
>TRBJ2-1|TRBV5-4|-|-
CASSLDLATHNEQFF
TGTGCCAGCAGCTTGGATCTAGCGACCCACAATGAGCAGTTCTTC
>TRBJ2-1|TRBV7-9|-|-
CASSDDIYNEQFF
TGTGCCAGCAGCGACGACATTTACAATGAGCAGTTCTTC
>TRBJ2-1|TRBV28|-|TRBD2
CASSLLAGGGEQFF
TGTGCCAGCAGCCTACTAGCGGGAGGTGGTGAGCAGTTCTTC
>TRBJ1-1|TRBV7-6|-|-
CASSLGGAPEAFF
TGTGCCAGCAGCTTGGGAGGGGCGCCTGAAGCTTTCTTT
>TRBJ2-6|TRBV5-1|few|-
CASSLSPSSGANVLTF
TGCGCCAGCAGCTTGTCCCCCAGCTCTGGGGCCAACGTCCTGACTTTC
>TRBJ1-1|TRBV19|once|-
CASSINGGTEAFF
TGTGCCAGTAGTATTAACGGAGGGACTGAAGCTTTCTTT
>TRBJ2-2|TRBV19|-|-
CASRLTGKNTGELFF
TGTGCCAGTAGGCTAACAGGGAAGAACACCGGGGAGCTGTTTTTT
>TRBJ1-4|TRBV28|once|-
CASSSEGRINEKLFF
TGTGCCAGCAGTTCCGAAGGCCGTATTAATGAAAAACTGTTTTTT
>TRBJ2-5|TRBV5-1|-|TRBD1
CASSFSGGETQYF
TGCGCCAGCAGCTTCTCAGGGGGAGAGACCCAGTACTTC
>TRBJ2-3|TRBV14|-|-
CASSQFRATQYF
TGTGCCAGCAGCCAATTCAGGGCTACGCAGTATTTT
>TRBJ2-3|TRBV25-1|-|-
CASSERRPSTDTQYF
TGTGCCAGCAGTGAAAGGAGACCTAGCACAGATACGCAGTATTTT